This T cell receptor (beta chain) was captured by sequencing in a study of blood T cell repertoires in COVID-19. For the study at large: T cells, B-cell-depleted T cells, or PBMCs provided the cDNA or gDNA that served as material.

The germline CDR1 and CDR2 sequences are SGHTS and YDEGEE. Trimming took 3 bases from V and 5 from J, leaving 14 bases between them. The CDR3 has 15 amino acids. Clones were read by immunoSEQ multiplex PCR, and TCRdb kept only the in-frame ones, dropping some. The sample lists about 69,000 clones, 60% to 80% occurring once. Specimen: peripheral blood. The chain employs TRBV5-8 and TRBJ1-4; D may be TRBD1 (6 bases). This sequence was found in a man between 60 and 75 years old with acute or convalescent COVID-19. The CDR3 bases are TGTGCCAGCAGCTCACAGGGACCGAAAAATGAAAAACTGTTTTTT. Translation: CASSSQGPKNEKLFF.